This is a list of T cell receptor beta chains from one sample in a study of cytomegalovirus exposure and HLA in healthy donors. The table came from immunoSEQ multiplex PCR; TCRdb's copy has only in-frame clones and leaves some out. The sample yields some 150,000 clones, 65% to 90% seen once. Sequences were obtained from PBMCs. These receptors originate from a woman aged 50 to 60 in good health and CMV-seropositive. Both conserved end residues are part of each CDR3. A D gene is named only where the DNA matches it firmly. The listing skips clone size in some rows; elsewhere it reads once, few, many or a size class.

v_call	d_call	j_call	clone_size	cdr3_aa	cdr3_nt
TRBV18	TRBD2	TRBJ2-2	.	CASSPGLAETGELFF	TGTGCCAGCTCACCGGGACTAGCGGAGACCGGGGAGCTGTTTTTT
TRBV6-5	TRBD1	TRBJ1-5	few	CASGDRFGSNQPQHF	TGTGCCAGCGGGGACAGGTTTGGTAGCAATCAGCCCCAGCATTTT
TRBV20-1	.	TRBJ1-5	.	CSARVGQRQHF	TGCAGTGCTAGAGTTGGGCAGAGACAGCATTTT
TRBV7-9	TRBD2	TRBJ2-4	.	CASSSRGGFQNIQYF	TGTGCCAGCAGCAGTCGGGGGGGCTTTCAAAACATTCAGTACTTC
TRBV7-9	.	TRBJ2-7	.	CASSKTALPYGQYF	TGTGCCAGCAGCAAGACAGCCTTACCCTACGGGCAGTACTTC
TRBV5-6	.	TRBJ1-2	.	CASSLEDRPNYGYTF	TGTGCCAGCAGCTTGGAGGACAGACCTAACTATGGCTACACCTTC
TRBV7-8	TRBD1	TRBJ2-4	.	CASSQTGETTIQYF	TGTGCCAGCAGCCAGACAGGGGAGACGACCATTCAGTACTTC
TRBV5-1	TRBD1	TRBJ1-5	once	CASSPRLEGACNQPQHF	TGCGCCAGCAGCCCCAGGTTAGAGGGGGCTTGTAATCAGCCCCAGCATTTT
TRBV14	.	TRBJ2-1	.	CASSLTGNEQFF	TGTGCCAGCAGCCTGACCGGGAATGAGCAGTTCTTC
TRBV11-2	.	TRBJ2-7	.	CASSADGLRGGLEQYF	TGTGCCAGCAGCGCAGACGGACTAAGGGGCGGACTGGAGCAGTACTTC
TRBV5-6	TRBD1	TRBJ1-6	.	CASSLGQGGSPLHF	TGTGCCAGCAGCCTAGGACAGGGGGGCTCACCCCTCCACTTT
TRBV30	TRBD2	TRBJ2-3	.	CAWSVPSGAPDTQYF	TGTGCCTGGAGTGTACCGAGCGGGGCCCCAGATACGCAGTATTTT
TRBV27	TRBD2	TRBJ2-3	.	CASSPTSGGAGTQYF	TGTGCCAGCAGTCCTACTAGCGGGGGGGCGGGTACGCAGTATTTT
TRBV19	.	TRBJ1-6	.	CASGHRGAEGSPLHF	TGTGCCAGTGGCCATCGCGGGGCAGAAGGGTCACCCCTCCACTTT
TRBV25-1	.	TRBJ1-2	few	CASSESANYGYTF	TGTGCCAGCAGTGAATCAGCTAACTATGGCTACACCTTC